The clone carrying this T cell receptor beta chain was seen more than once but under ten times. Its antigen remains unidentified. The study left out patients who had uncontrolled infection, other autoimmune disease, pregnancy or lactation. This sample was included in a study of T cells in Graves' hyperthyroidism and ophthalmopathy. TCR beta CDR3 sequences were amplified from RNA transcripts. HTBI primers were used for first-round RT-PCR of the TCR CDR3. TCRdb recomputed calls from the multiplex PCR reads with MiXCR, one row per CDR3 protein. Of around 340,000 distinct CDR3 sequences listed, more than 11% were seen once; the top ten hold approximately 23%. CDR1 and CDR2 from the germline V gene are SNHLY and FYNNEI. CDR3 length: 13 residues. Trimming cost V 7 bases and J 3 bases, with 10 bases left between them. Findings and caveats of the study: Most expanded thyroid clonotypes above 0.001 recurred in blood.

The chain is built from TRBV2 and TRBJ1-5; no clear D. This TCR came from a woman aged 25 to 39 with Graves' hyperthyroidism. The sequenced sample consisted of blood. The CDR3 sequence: CASNLLDNQPQHF. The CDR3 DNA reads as TGTGCCAGCAACCTACTGGACAATCAGCCCCAGCATTTT.